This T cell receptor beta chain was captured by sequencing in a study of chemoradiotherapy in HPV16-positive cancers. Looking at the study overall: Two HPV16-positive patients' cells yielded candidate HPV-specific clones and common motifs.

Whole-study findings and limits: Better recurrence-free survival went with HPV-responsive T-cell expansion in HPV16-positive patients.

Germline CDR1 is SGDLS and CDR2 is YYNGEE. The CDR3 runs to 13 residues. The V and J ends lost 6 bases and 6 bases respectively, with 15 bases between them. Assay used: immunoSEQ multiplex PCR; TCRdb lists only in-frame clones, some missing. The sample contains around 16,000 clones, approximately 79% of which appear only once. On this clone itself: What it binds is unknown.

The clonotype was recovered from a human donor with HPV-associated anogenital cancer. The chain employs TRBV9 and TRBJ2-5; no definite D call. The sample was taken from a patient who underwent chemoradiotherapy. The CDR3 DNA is TGTGCCAGCATCGAAAGCCCCCGACAGACCCAGTACTTC. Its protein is CASIESPRQTQYF.